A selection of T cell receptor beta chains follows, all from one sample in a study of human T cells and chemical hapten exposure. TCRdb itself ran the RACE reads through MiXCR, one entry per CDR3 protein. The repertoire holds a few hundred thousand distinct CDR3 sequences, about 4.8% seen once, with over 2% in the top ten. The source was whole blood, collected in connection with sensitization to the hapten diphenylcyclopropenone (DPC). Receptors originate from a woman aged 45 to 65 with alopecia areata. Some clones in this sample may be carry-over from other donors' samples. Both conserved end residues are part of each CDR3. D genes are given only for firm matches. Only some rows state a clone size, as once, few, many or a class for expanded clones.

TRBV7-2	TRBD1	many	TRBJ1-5	CASSLRQGNQPQHF	TGTGCCAGTAGTCTACGACAGGGTAATCAGCCCCAGCATTTT
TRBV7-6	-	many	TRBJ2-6	CASSLDDRLYSGANVLTF	TGTGCCAGCAGCTTAGACGACAGGCTCTACTCTGGGGCCAACGTCCTGACTTTC
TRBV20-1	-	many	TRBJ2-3	CSGGPGSDTQYF	TGCAGTGGGGGCCCCGGCTCAGATACGCAGTATTTT
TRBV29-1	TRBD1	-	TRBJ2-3	CSVYGDREGTDTQYF	TGCAGCGTCTACGGGGACAGGGAGGGCACAGATACGCAGTATTTT
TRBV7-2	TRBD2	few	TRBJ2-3	CASTPGLAGGSTDTQYF	TGTGCCAGCACCCCGGGACTAGCGGGGGGCAGCACAGATACGCAGTATTTT
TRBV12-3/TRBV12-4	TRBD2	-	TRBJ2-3	CASSSGLAAITDTQYF	TGTGCCAGCAGTTCGGGACTAGCAGCAATTACAGATACGCAGTATTTT
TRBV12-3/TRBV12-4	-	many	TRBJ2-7	CASSPTRASGSYEQYF	TGTGCCAGCAGCCCCACCAGGGCCAGCGGTTCTTACGAGCAGTACTTC
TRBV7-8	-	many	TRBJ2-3	CASSGGPGVADTQYF	TGTGCCAGCAGCGGGGGCCCAGGGGTTGCAGATACGCAGTATTTT
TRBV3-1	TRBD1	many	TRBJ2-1	CASSPGTGSYNEQFF	TGTGCCAGCAGCCCCGGGACAGGCTCCTACAATGAGCAGTTCTTC
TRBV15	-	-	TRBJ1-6	CATSRGELEDSPLHF	TGTGCCACCAGCAGAGGGGAACTTGAAGATTCACCCCTCCACTTT
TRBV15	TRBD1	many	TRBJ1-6	CATKQGRNSPLHF	TGTGCCACCAAACAGGGGCGGAATTCACCCCTCCACTTT
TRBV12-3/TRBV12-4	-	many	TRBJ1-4	CASTPRNKEKLFF	TGTGCCAGCACCCCTCGAAACAAGGAAAAACTGTTTTTT
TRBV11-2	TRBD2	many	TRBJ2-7	CASSAGLAGFWYF	TGTGCCAGCAGCGCGGGACTAGCGGGATTCTGGTACTTC
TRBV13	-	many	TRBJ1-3	CASSPWTQGAGNTIYF	TGTGCCAGCAGCCCCTGGACTCAAGGTGCGGGAAACACCATATATTTT
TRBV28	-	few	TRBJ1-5	CASSLADRDSNQPQHF	TGTGCCAGCAGTTTAGCGGACAGAGATAGCAATCAGCCCCAGCATTTT
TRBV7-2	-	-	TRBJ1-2	CASRDTGRYGYTF	TGTGCCAGCAGGGATACAGGGCGCTATGGCTACACCTTC
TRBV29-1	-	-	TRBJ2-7	CSVEGKESSYEQYF	TGCAGCGTTGAAGGCAAAGAAAGCTCCTACGAGCAGTACTTC
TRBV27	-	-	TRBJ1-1	CAVGADHTEAFF	TGTGCCGTCGGGGCAGATCACACTGAAGCTTTCTTT
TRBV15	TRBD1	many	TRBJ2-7	CATSRKVGTGGYEQYF	TGTGCCACCAGCAGAAAAGTGGGGACAGGGGGCTACGAGCAGTACTTC
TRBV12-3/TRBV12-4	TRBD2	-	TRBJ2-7	CASSNPGLVDEQYF	TGTGCCAGCTCCAATCCGGGACTAGTTGACGAGCAGTACTTC
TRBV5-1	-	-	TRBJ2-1	CASASANEQFF	TGCGCCAGCGCTTCCGCCAATGAGCAGTTCTTC
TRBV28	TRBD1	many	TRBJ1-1	CASSLTDRGPTEAFF	TGTGCCAGCAGTTTAACCGACAGGGGGCCCACTGAAGCTTTCTTT
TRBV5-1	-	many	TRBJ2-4	CASSLGQVENIQYF	TGCGCCAGCAGCTTGGGACAGGTAGAAAACATTCAGTACTTC
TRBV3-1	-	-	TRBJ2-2	CASSAFGELFF	TGTGCCAGCAGCGCGTTCGGGGAGCTGTTTTTT
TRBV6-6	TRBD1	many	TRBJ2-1	CASSGGQGREQFF	TGTGCCAGCAGTGGCGGACAGGGCAGGGAGCAGTTCTTC
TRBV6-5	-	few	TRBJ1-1	CASRSDHGGANTEAFF	TGTGCCAGCCGCTCAGATCACGGGGGGGCGAACACTGAAGCTTTCTTT
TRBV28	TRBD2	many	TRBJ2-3	CASSLAGGGDTQYF	TGTGCCAGCAGTTTAGCGGGAGGGGGAGATACGCAGTATTTT
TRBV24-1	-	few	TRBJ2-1	CATSDRLTSSYNEQFF	TGTGCCACCAGTGATAGGTTGACTAGCTCCTACAATGAGCAGTTCTTC
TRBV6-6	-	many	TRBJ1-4	CASNRAWREGLFF	TGTGCCAGCAACCGGGCATGGAGAGAAGGACTGTTTTTT
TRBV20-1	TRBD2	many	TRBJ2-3	CSARALAALSTDTQYF	TGCAGTGCTAGAGCACTAGCGGCCCTAAGCACAGATACGCAGTATTTT
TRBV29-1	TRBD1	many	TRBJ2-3	CSVAGTVTDTQYF	TGCAGCGTAGCCGGGACAGTCACAGATACGCAGTATTTT
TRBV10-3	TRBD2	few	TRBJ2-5	CAINRAGEETQYF	TGTGCCATCAATAGAGCGGGAGAAGAGACCCAGTACTTC
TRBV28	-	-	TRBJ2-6	CASSPLLGGSSGANVLTF	TGTGCCAGCAGTCCCCTTTTGGGCGGTAGCTCTGGGGCCAACGTCCTGACTTTC
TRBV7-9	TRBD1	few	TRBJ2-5	CARPQGASETQYF	TGTGCCAGACCGCAGGGGGCCTCGGAGACCCAGTACTTC
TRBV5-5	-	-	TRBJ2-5	CASSSPHLSVGTQYF	TGTGCCAGCAGCTCTCCACACTTATCGGTAGGGACCCAGTACTTC
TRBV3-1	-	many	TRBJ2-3	CASSLFLTDTQYF	TGTGCCAGCAGCCTATTTCTCACAGATACGCAGTATTTT
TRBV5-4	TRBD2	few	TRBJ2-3	CASSRKLAGENPSTDTQYF	TGTGCCAGCAGCCGGAAACTAGCGGGAGAAAATCCGAGCACAGATACGCAGTATTTT
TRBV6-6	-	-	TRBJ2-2	CASLVKPNTGELFF	TGTGCCAGCCTTGTCAAACCGAACACCGGGGAGCTGTTTTTT
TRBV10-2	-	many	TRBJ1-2	CASSESTLGSGYGYTF	TGCGCCAGCAGTGAGTCGACTCTGGGGTCCGGTTATGGCTACACCTTC
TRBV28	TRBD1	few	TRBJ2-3	CASSLLGQGGQYF	TGTGCCAGCAGTTTGCTCGGACAGGGAGGGCAGTATTTT
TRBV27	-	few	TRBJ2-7	CASSTVGSYEQYF	TGTGCCAGCAGTACGGTCGGGTCATACGAGCAGTACTTC
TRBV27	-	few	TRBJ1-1	CATLQGPEAFF	TGTGCCACGCTTCAGGGACCTGAAGCTTTCTTT
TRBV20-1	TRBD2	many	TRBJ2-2	CSARVGGGPTGELFF	TGCAGTGCTAGAGTCGGGGGAGGGCCCACCGGGGAGCTGTTTTTT
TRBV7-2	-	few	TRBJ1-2	CASSLNSKGYTF	TGTGCCAGCAGCTTAAACAGCAAGGGCTACACCTTC
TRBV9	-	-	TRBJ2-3	CASSDGSAGGTDTQYF	TGTGCCAGCAGCGACGGGTCAGCGGGCGGCACAGATACGCAGTATTTT
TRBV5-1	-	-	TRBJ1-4	CASSHEGPNEKLFF	TGCGCCAGCAGCCATGAGGGGCCTAATGAAAAACTGTTTTTT
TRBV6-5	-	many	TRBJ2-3	CASSYGTRFTDTQYF	TGTGCCAGCAGTTACGGGACGCGGTTCACAGATACGCAGTATTTT
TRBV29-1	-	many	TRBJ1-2	CSVEDFPGVLDGYTF	TGCAGCGTTGAAGACTTCCCAGGGGTATTGGATGGCTACACCTTC
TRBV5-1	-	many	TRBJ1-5	CASSLEGRNQPQHF	TGCGCCAGCAGCTTGGAGGGGAGGAATCAGCCCCAGCATTTT
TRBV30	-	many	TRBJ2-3	CAWSVLRGTDTQYF	TGTGCCTGGAGTGTATTGCGGGGCACAGATACGCAGTATTTT
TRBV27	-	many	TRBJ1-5	CASSFGGTNQPQHF	TGTGCCAGCAGTTTTGGGGGAACCAATCAGCCCCAGCATTTT
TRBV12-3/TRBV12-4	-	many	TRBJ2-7	CASSLGTDTYEQYF	TGTGCCAGCAGTTTAGGGACGGACACCTACGAGCAGTACTTC
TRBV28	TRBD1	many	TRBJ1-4	CASSWPGGNEKLFF	TGTGCCAGCAGTTGGCCAGGGGGCAATGAAAAACTGTTTTTT
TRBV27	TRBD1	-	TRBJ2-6	CASGLKQGPYSGANVLTF	TGTGCCAGCGGCCTAAAACAGGGGCCCTACTCTGGGGCCAACGTCCTGACTTTC
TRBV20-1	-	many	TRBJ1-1	CSARDWVRNTEAFF	TGCAGTGCTAGAGATTGGGTGAGGAACACTGAAGCTTTCTTT
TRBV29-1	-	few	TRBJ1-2	CSVDGTENYGYTF	TGCAGCGTTGACGGGACGGAGAACTATGGCTACACCTTC
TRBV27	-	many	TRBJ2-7	CATGWPEQYF	TGTGCCACCGGGTGGCCTGAGCAGTACTTC